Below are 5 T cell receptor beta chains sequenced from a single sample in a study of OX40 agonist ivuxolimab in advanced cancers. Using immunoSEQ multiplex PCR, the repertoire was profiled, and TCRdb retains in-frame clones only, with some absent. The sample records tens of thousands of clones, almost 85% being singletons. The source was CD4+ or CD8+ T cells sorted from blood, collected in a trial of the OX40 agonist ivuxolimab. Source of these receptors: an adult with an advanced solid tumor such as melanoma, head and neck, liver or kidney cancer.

CDR3 sequence: CASSPLSGREPDTQYF. The CDR3 DNA follows: TGTGCCAGTAGTCCCCTTAGCGGGAGAGAGCCAGATACGCAGTATTTT. This chain connects TRBV19 to TRBJ2-3; 9 bases are a match to TRBD2. J was trimmed by 4 bases and V by 5 bases; bases with no gene match: 10. Per the germline V gene, CDR1 is LNHDA and CDR2 is SQIVND (reference sequence). This CDR3 comprises 16 residues. Using reference TRBV19 and TRBJ2-3 for the parts outside the CDR3, the full variable domain is DGGITQSPKYLFRKEGQNVTLSCEQNLNHDAMYWYRQDPGQGLRLIYYSQIVNDFQKGDIAEGYSVSREKKESFPLTVTSAQKNPTAFYLCASSPLSGREPDTQYFGPGTRLTVL.

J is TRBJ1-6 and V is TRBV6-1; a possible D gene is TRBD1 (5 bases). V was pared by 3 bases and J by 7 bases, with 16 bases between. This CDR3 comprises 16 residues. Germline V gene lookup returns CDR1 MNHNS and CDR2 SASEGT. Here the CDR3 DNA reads TGTGCCAGCAGTGAGGGGGGGTACCGGTCCAATTCACCCCTCCACTTT. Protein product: CASSEGGYRSNSPLHF.

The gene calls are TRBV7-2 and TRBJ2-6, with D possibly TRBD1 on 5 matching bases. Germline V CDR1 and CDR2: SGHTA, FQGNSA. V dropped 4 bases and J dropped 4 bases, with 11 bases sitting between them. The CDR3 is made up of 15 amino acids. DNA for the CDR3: TGTGCCAGCAGCTCTCAGGGTGGCGGGGCCAACGTCCTGACTTTC. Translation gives CASSSQGGGANVLTF.

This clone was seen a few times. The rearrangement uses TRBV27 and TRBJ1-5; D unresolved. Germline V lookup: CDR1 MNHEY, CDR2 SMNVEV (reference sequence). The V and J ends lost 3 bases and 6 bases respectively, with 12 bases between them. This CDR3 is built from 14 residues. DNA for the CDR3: TGTGCCAGCAGTTTCTTGGGTAACGGTCAGCCCCAGCATTTT. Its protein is CASSFLGNGQPQHF.

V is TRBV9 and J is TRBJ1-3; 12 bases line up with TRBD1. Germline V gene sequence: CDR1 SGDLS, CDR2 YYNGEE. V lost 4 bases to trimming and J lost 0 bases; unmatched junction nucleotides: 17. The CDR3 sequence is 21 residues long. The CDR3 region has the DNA TGTGCCAGCAGCCCCCCGGGGGGGGACAGGGGGCTAGAGCACTCTGGAAACACCATATATTTT. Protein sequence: CASSPPGGDRGLEHSGNTIYF.